This T cell receptor (beta chain) was sequenced during a study of Graves' ophthalmopathy and Graves' hyperthyroidism. RNA transcripts served as template for amplifying TCR beta CDR3 sequences. Following a first-round RT-PCR that used HTBI primers, a second-round multiplex PCR was carried out. TCRdb itself ran the multiplex PCR reads through MiXCR, one entry per CDR3 protein. Among around 470,000 distinct CDR3 sequences listed, over 13% were seen once. V shed 2 bases and J shed 10 bases, with 11 bases lying between them. The CDR3 totals 12 residues. The V gene's germline CDR1 is MDHEN and CDR2 SYDVKM. The sequenced sample consisted of blood. The TCR was taken from a woman aged 25 to 39 with Graves' ophthalmopathy. This rearrangement joins TRBV28 to TRBJ2-5; D is unclear. In DNA form, the CDR3 reads TGTGCCAGCAGTTTAGGACCACATTTCCAGTACTTC. Protein: CASSLGPHFQYF. Filled out from reference TRBV28 and TRBJ2-5, the complete variable domain reads DVKVTQSSRYLVKRTGEKVFLECVQDMDHENMFWYRQDPGLGLRLIYFSYDVKMKEKGDIPEGYSVSREKKERFSLILESASTNQTSMYLCASSLGPHFQYFGPGTRLLVL.